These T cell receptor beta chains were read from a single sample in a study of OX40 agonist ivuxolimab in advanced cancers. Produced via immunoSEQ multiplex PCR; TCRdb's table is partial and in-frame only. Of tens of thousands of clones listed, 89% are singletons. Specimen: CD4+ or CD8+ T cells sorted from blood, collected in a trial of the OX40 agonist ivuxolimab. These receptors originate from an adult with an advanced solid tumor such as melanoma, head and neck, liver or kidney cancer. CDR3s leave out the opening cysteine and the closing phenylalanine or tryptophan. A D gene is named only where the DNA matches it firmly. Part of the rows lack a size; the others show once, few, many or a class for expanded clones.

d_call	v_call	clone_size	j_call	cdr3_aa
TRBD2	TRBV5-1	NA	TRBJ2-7	ASSPWGGSYEQY
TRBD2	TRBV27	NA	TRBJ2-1	ASSPLAGGSGEQF
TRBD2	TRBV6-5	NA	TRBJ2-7	ASSPGLAAYEQY
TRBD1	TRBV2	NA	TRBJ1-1	ASSGPGQVAEAF
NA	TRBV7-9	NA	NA	ASSAVGEQY
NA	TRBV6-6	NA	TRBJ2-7	ASSYSRARDEQY
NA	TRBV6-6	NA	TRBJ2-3	ASSYSEGSTDTQY
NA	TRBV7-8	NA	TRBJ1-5	ASSDGGGLGQPQH
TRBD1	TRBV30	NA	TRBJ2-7	AWSQGVYEQY
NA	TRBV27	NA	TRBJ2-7	ASSFGNEAEQY
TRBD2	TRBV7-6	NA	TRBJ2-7	ASSPPGGGFYEQY
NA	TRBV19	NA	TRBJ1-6	ASSIGRDNSPLH
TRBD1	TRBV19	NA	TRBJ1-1	ASHTGTAIPYEAF
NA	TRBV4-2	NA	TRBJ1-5	ASSQEGTTNQPQH
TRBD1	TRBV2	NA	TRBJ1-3	ASSGYGQGGNTIY
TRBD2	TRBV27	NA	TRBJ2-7	ASSEAGGSYEQY
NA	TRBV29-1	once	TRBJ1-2	SVELYRGSYGYT
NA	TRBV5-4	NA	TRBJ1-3	ASRQGSSGNTIY
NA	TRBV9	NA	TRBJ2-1	ASSVRESGLYNEQF
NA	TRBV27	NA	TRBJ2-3	ASSTENTQY
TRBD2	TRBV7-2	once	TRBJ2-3	ASSLGGGVYFSTDTQY
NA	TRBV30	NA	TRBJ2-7	AWRGGPYEQY
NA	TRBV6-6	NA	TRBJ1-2	ASLWGNYGYT
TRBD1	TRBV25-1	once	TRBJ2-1	ASSERHRGTYNEQF
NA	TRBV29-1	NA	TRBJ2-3	SVRRDTQY
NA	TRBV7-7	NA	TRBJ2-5	ASSLVRDYQETQY
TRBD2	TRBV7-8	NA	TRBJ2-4	ASSWEAGGPQNIQY
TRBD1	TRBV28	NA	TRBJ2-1	ASSGSGTGNSLGPYNEQF
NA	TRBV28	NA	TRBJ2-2	ASSSGQNTGELF
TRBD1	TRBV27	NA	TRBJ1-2	ASSTTGVDGYT
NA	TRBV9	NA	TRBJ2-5	ASSLEDGETQY
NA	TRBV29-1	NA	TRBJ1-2	SVGRVGYGYT
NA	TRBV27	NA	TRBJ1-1	ASSSVGAFNTEAF
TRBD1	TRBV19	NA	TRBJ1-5	ASSWGQGNQPQH